One sample yielded the 9 T cell receptor beta chains listed below, sequenced in a study of tumor and adjacent non-tumor tissue in lung cancer. Three rounds of nested PCR, following a modified ARM-PCR protocol, produced the TCRbeta library. TCRdb independently ran MiXCR on the multiplex PCR reads; one entry per CDR3 protein. The data show tens of thousands of distinct CDR3 sequences, under 75% seen once. This sample's RNA came from whole unsorted tissue. Distant lung tissue was collected more than 3 cm away from the tumor edge. Source material: distant non-tumor lung tissue. These receptors all come from a woman aged 70-85 years with non-small cell lung cancer.

In its sample, this clonotype was seen many times. This sequence joins TRBV4-1 and TRBJ1-5, with 8 bases that match TRBD1. The germline CDR1 and CDR2 sequences are MGHRA and YSYEKL. The CDR3 has 19 residues. V shed 2 bases, J shed 6 bases, and the junction held 18 bases outside the gene matches. CDR3 residues: CASSQKEGGQGKGGQPQHF. The CDR3 DNA reads TGCGCCAGCAGCCAAAAGGAGGGTGGACAGGGTAAGGGAGGTCAGCCCCAGCATTTT.

Comment on this clonotype: In this CDR3 the conserved last residue, phenylalanine or tryptophan, is missing, so a read error is likely. This chain uses TRBV29-1 with TRBJ2-5, with D possibly being TRBD2 (6 bases). V was trimmed by 7 bases and J by 8 bases, leaving 20 bases between them. Germline CDR1 SQVTM, CDR2 ANQGSEA. The CDR3 runs to 13 residues. CDR3 in DNA: TGCAGCGCAGGACAAGGGGAGGTAGAAACCCAGTACTCC. This translates into CSAGQGEVETQYS.

This chain uses TRBV15 with TRBJ2-1; D may be TRBD1 (5 bases). The germline V and J ends were trimmed by 0 bases and 12 bases, with 12 bases remaining between them. The CDR3 covers 13 residues. Per the germline V gene, CDR1 is LNHNV and CDR2 is YYDKDF (reference sequence). The CDR3 sequence: CATSRDLQDPQFF. The CDR3 DNA sequence: TGTGCCACCAGCAGAGATCTACAGGATCCGCAGTTCTTC.

This clonotype has at least ten counts. J is TRBJ1-2 and V is TRBV7-3; a possible D gene is TRBD1 (5 bases). CDR1 is SGHTA and CDR2 is FQGTGA in the germline V gene. CDR3 size: 15 residues. Trimming shortened V by 5 bases and J by 4 bases, and 17 bases separated the two germline ends. The chain's CDR3 is CASSPGLGRVYGYTF. CDR3 bases: TGTGCCAGCAGCCCTGGGCTGGGGCGAGTCTATGGCTACACCTTC.

This clonotype occurred a few times. The chain links TRBV28 to TRBJ1-6; no definite D call. This CDR3 region has 17 residues. V was shortened by 3 bases and J by 4 bases, with 16 bases between the two germline ends. Looked up from germline, CDR1 is MDHEN and CDR2 is SYDVKM. The DNA for the CDR3 is TGTGCCAGCAGTTTTTTCCCAGGAACGGTTTATAATTCACCCCTCCACTTT. As protein: CASSFFPGTVYNSPLHF.

Remarks on this clonotype: At one end, the junction sequence differs from germline, possibly due to a read error. This sequence joins TRBV12-3 or TRBV12-4 and TRBJ2-7; the D is unclear. This CDR3 has 13 amino acids. This CDR3 is CASSLGQSYGQYF. CDR3 nucleotide sequence: TGTGCCAGCAGTTTAGGGCAGAGTTACGGGCAGTATTTC.

This clonotype was seen only a few times. The J gene is TRBJ2-5, the V gene TRBV20-1, with a tentative D call TRBD2 (6 bases). The CDR3 contains 14 residues. Between the trimmed V and J ends, which lost 1 base and 0 bases, there was a span of 9 bases. Germline values: CDR1 DFQATT, CDR2 SNEGSKA (reference sequence). CDR3 coding DNA: TGCAGTGCTAGAGGGGGGGACTACCAAGAGACCCAGTACTTC. This codes for CSARGGDYQETQYF.

Details on this clonotype: A much bigger clone sits one base away, suggesting this may be a read error. The chain recombines TRBV11-2 with TRBJ2-1, with TRBD2 identical over 10 bases. Germline CDR1 reads SGHAT; CDR2 reads FQNNGV. The CDR3 is 16 amino acids. The CDR3 loop is CARSRTSGNSYNEQFF. CDR3 DNA: TGTGCCCGCAGCCGGACTAGCGGCAACTCCTACAATGAGCAGTTCTTC. Based on the CDR3 plus reference TRBV11-2 and TRBJ2-1, the full variable domain is EAGVAQSPRYKIIEKRQSVAFWCNPISGHATLYWYQQILGQGPKLLIQFQNNGVVDDSQLPKDRFSAERLKGVDSTLKIQPAKLEDSAVYLCARSRTSGNSYNEQFFGPGTRLTVL.

About this clonotype itself: A much larger clone differs from this one at a single base, so this may be a read error. The V call is TRBV28, the J call TRBJ1-2; D call uncertain. Germline V lookup: CDR1 MDHEN, CDR2 SYDVKM. The CDR3 is made up of 15 amino acids. Trimming took off 4 bases at V and 1 base at J, with 13 bases between the two ends. The CDR3 DNA follows: TGTGCCAGCAGTTCCGACATGTTAATTAACTATGGCTACACCTTC. As protein: CASSSDMLINYGYTF.